This T cell receptor beta chain was observed in a study of siplizumab effects on memory and regulatory T cells. Study-level findings and limits: Naive T cells looked more diverse than memory cells and looked like major alloresponse contributors. Relative to controls at roughly 28%, mappable alloreactive CD4+ clones exhibited a mean Treg-derived proportion of about 69% with siplizumab. Tracing alloreactive clones into unstimulated subsets worked for only a minor fraction of them. Suppressive activity of Tregs proliferating in siplizumab cultures remained unconfirmed.

Germline V gives CDR1 MGHRA, CDR2 YSYEKL. The CDR3 contains 13 residues. Trimming stripped 4 bases from V and 8 bases from J, with 12 bases between. Assay: immunoSEQ multiplex PCR; the TCRdb copy retains only in-frame clones and omits some. The top ten clones hold less than 0.3% of a sample with about 40,000 clones, roughly nine tenths of them seen once. A word on this clone: No antigen is known for it.

Source material: naive CD4+ T cells sorted from blood. The V gene is TRBV4-1, the J gene TRBJ1-3; D unclear. The source is a human donor in good health. The CDR3 loop is CASSRTPADTIYF. CDR3 coding DNA: TGCGCCAGCAGCCGAACCCCCGCGGACACCATATATTTT.